The present T cell receptor beta chain was sequenced within a study of blood T cells in healthy people across ages. The CDR3 is 14 amino acids. J was trimmed by 11 bases and V by 1 base; bases with no gene match: 6. Germline V gene sequence: CDR1 LNHNV, CDR2 YYDKDF (reference sequence). Next came a second PCR, run for roughly 6 to 11 cycles, which used a sample-barcoded 5' primer along with a J-beta primer mix. TCRdb re-derived calls from the 5' RACE reads in MiXCR, one entry per CDR3 protein. The repertoire holds fewer than 2,000,000 distinct CDR3 sequences, with about 35% as singletons. The sequence was obtained from a woman in her twenties or thirties in good health. This rearrangement joins TRBV15 to TRBJ2-1, with 9 bases lining up with TRBD2. The specimen was blood. The CDR3: CATSRGGRGTKQFF. The CDR3 DNA sequence: TGTGCCACCAGCAGAGGCGGGAGGGGGACGAAGCAGTTCTTC.